The subject of this entry is one T cell receptor (beta chain). Its target is not known. Each sorted subset replicate got 200 ng genomic DNA, 30,000 or so genomes. Clones were read by immunoSEQ multiplex PCR, and TCRdb kept only the in-frame ones, dropping some. The table has millions of clones, more than 80% seen once. Germline-derived CDR1 and CDR2 are SNHLY and FYNNEI. V gave up 6 bases and J gave up 5 bases; unmatched junction bases: 9. The CDR3 covers 14 residues. Investigators divided CD4+ cells into CD45RA+ naive and CD45RA-negative memory subsets. This specimen belongs to a study of shared clonotypes between healthy human individuals. Study-level findings and limits: Larger richness was generally estimated for naive than memory subsets.

The clonotype was recovered from a man in his late teens or twenties in good health. The J gene is TRBJ1-2, the V gene TRBV2; TRBD1 matches at 7 bases. Input material: naive CD4+ T cells sorted from blood. This sample's subset: CD45RA+ positively selected. Written as DNA, the CDR3 is TGTGCCAGCAGGAGACAGGGAAAGGGGTATGGCTACACCTTC. As protein: CASRRQGKGYGYTF.